A single sample gave rise to the 7 T cell receptor beta chains below, sequenced in a study of PD-1 blockade in classical Hodgkin lymphoma. TCRdb's copy holds only in-frame clones and misses some; the assay was immunoSEQ multiplex PCR. Here the sample spans about 64,000 clones, approximately 90% being singletons. The time point: cycle 4 day 1 (C4D1), after less than seven weeks of nivolumab. Each patient experienced a relapse that followed autologous stem cell transplantation, and brentuximab vedotin exposure varied. Material: peripheral blood mononuclear cells (PBMCs), obtained before the fourth cycle of nivolumab. These receptors were collected from a human donor with classical Hodgkin lymphoma.

This sequence joins TRBV6-5 and TRBJ1-6; no reliable D call. The CDR3 covers 15 residues. With 3 bases removed from V and 1 base from J, the gap between germline ends came to 7 bases. Germline loops: CDR1 MNHEY, CDR2 SVGAGI. The CDR3 reads CASSYLGSYNSPLHF. The CDR3, as DNA: TGTGCCAGCAGTTATTTAGGGTCCTATAATTCACCCCTCCACTTT.

The rearrangement joins TRBV11-2 to TRBJ2-1; D may be TRBD2 (7 bases). V was clipped by 3 bases and J by 0 bases, with 9 bases between them. Germline lookup yields CDR1 SGHAT and CDR2 FQNNGV. This CDR3 spans 15 amino acids. For the CDR3, the DNA is TGTGCCAGCAGCTTTGGGGGGGCCTCCTACAATGAGCAGTTCTTC. This encodes CASSFGGASYNEQFF.

The chain is built from TRBV9 and TRBJ1-2; D is undetermined. CDR3 size: 13 residues. The V end was cut by 3 bases, the J end by 4 bases, with 10 bases between. Germline assignment: CDR1 SGDLS and CDR2 YYNGEE. In DNA, the CDR3 is TGTGCCAGCAGCGAACAAGGGCGCTATGGCTACACCTTC. Amino acids: CASSEQGRYGYTF. The full variable domain, rest sourced from reference TRBV9 and TRBJ1-2, is DSGVTQTPKHLITATGQRVTLRCSPRSGDLSVYWYQQSLDQGLQFLIQYYNGEERAKGNILERFSAQQFPDLHSELNLSSLELGDSALYFCASSEQGRYGYTFGSGTRLTVV.

The chain uses TRBV5-1 and TRBJ1-4; D gene uncertain. The CDR3 sequence is 19 residues long. Deletions cut 0 bases from V and 0 bases from J, with 18 bases between. CDR1 SGHRS and CDR2 YFSETQ come from the germline V gene. The CDR3 is CASSLVVSPLGATNEKLFF. The CDR3 nucleotides read TGCGCCAGCAGCTTGGTAGTCAGTCCGTTGGGTGCAACTAATGAAAAACTGTTTTTT.

The rearrangement uses TRBV5-8 and TRBJ1-4; D gene unclear. Germline V gene data show CDR1 as SGHTS and CDR2 as YDEGEE. The CDR3 contains 14 residues. V dropped 6 bases and J dropped 2 bases, with 11 bases sitting between them. The CDR3 coding sequence is TGTGCCAGCACCCCGGGAGGGACTAATGAAAAACTGTTTTTT. Protein product: CASTPGGTNEKLFF.

The chain combines TRBV28 with TRBJ2-7, with D unresolved. The germline gives CDR1 MDHEN, CDR2 SYDVKM. The CDR3 runs 14 residues. V shed 3 bases and J shed 3 bases, with 12 bases lying between them. Here the CDR3 DNA reads TGTGCCAGCAGTTTGTCGGTAGCAGACTACGAGCAGTACTTC. Translating it yields CASSLSVADYEQYF.

The CDR3 protein is CASSLLGGSSYEQYF. CDR3 DNA: TGTGCCAGCAGCTTGTTGGGCGGAAGCTCCTACGAGCAGTACTTC. This chain joins TRBV7-9 and TRBJ2-7, with no clear D. CDR3 length: 15 amino acids. V was clipped by 3 bases and J by 0 bases, with 12 bases between them. Germline CDR1 is SEHNR and CDR2 is FQNEAQ (reference sequence).